The 15 T cell receptor beta chains below come from one sample, sequenced in a study of response to subunit inactivated influenza vaccine. TCRdb recomputed calls from the RT-PCR reads with MiXCR, one row per CDR3 protein. The sample yields around 480,000 distinct CDR3 sequences, approximately 15% seen once. Source: CD4+ T cells sorted from PBMCs, taken 23 to 25 months after vaccination. The origin of the receptors is a man between 45 and 75 years old who received an inactivated influenza vaccine.

The chain joins TRBV4-3 to TRBJ2-7; 11 positions agree with TRBD1. Germline V lookup: CDR1 LGHNA, CDR2 YSLEER. The CDR3 is 15 residues long. J lost 8 bases, V lost 0 bases, and 6 bases had no gene match. CDR3 residues: CASSQDPGQGVQQYF. The CDR3, as DNA: TGCGCCAGCAGCCAAGACCCGGGACAGGGGGTTCAGCAGTACTTC.

This chain joins TRBV10-1 and TRBJ2-7, with TRBD1 identical over 9 bases. The V segment lost 6 bases and the J segment 6 bases; nucleotides outside the gene matches: 15. Looked up from germline, CDR1 is WNHNN and CDR2 is SYGVQD (reference sequence). This CDR3 has 16 amino acids. The CDR3 protein is CASRHLRNRGHREQYF. The CDR3 region has the DNA TGCGCCAGCAGGCACCTCCGGAACAGGGGGCATCGCGAGCAGTACTTC.

The genes are TRBV30 and TRBJ2-2; 10 nucleotides align to TRBD1. Germline V gene sequence: CDR1 GTSNPN, CDR2 SVGIG (reference sequence). The J segment lost 6 bases and the V segment lost 0 bases, leaving 7 bases of the junction unmatched. The CDR3 runs 16 residues. The CDR3 loop is CAWSVVGTGAAGELFF. CDR3 in DNA: TGTGCCTGGAGTGTAGTAGGGACAGGGGCAGCCGGGGAGCTGTTTTTT. The whole variable domain, remainder taken from reference TRBV30 and TRBJ2-2, is SQTIHQWPATLVQPVGSPLSLECTVEGTSNPNLYWYRQAAGRGLQLLFYSVGIGQISSEVPQNLSASRPQDRQFILSSKKLLLSDSGFYLCAWSVVGTGAAGELFFGEGSRLTVL.

Comments on this clonotype: An end of the junction does not agree with germline; a read error may underlie this. This chain links TRBV24-1 with TRBJ1-3, with D uncertain. The CDR3 spans 15 residues. Germline V gives CDR1 KGHDR, CDR2 SFDVKD. The CDR3 spells CATSGPGSSGNTIYF. Here the CDR3 DNA reads TGTGCCACGAGTGGACCGGGCAGCTCTGGAAACACCATATATTTT.

The gene calls are TRBV7-8 and TRBJ1-1; D is ambiguous. The V gene's germline CDR1 is SGHVS and CDR2 FQNEAQ. The CDR3 runs 16 residues. Trimming stripped 8 bases from V and 4 bases from J, with 23 bases between. The CDR3 sequence: CASYLGVRREVTEAFF. The CDR3 bases are TGTGCCAGCTATCTAGGTGTGCGAAGGGAGGTCACTGAAGCTTTCTTT.

On this clonotype itself: One junction end disagrees with the germline gene, perhaps due to a read error. V and J are TRBV7-7 and TRBJ2-2; 8 nucleotides align to TRBD1. This CDR3 is 14 amino acids long. CDR1 SSHAT and CDR2 FNYEAQ come from the germline V gene (reference sequence). CDR3 sequence: CASSPDRVTGELFF. The CDR3, as DNA: TGTGCTAGCAGCCCGGACAGGGTAACCGGGGAGCTGTTTTTT.

This clonotype was seen ten or more times. J is TRBJ1-6 and V is TRBV6-5; 9 bases agree with TRBD1. V dropped 2 bases and J dropped 3; count of bases not matched to a gene: 5. Germline CDR1 MNHEY, CDR2 SVGAGI. The length of the CDR3 is 17 residues. CDR3 region: CASSYRPGQGYNSPLHF. Written as DNA, the CDR3 is TGTGCCAGCAGTTACCGGCCGGGACAGGGCTATAATTCACCCCTCCACTTT.

The gene calls are TRBV10-3 and TRBJ2-7, with 7 bases fitting TRBD1. The V gene's germline CDR1 is ENHRY and CDR2 SYGVKD. This CDR3 spans 12 amino acids. J gave up 12 bases and V 4 bases, and 9 bases lay outside the gene matches. The CDR3 protein is CAISGDYDRVYF. The DNA for the CDR3 is TGTGCCATCAGTGGGGATTACGACAGGGTGTACTTC.

In its sample, this clonotype was seen many times. This chain connects TRBV5-1 to TRBJ2-1; D is ambiguous. The V gene's germline CDR1 is SGHRS and CDR2 YFSETQ. V dropped 0 bases and J dropped 9 bases, with 13 bases sitting between them. The CDR3 has 14 residues. This CDR3 is CASSLDLRSAEQFF. DNA of the CDR3: TGCGCCAGCAGCTTGGACCTCCGGAGCGCTGAGCAGTTCTTC. Full variable domain (missing parts from reference TRBV5-1 and TRBJ2-1): KAGVTQTPRYLIKTRGQQVTLSCSPISGHRSVSWYQQTPGQGLQFLFEYFSETQRNKGNFPGRFSGRQFSNSRSEMNVSTLELGDSALYLCASSLDLRSAEQFFGPGTRLTVL.

This clonotype has just a few counts. This chain uses TRBV20-1 with TRBJ2-1; 14 nucleotides agree with TRBD2. The CDR3 is 16 amino acids. Germline V gene data show CDR1 as DFQATT and CDR2 as SNEGSKA (reference sequence). V gave up 2 bases and J gave up 9 bases; unmatched junction bases: 9. This CDR3 is CSARKTRTSGGFEQFF. In DNA, the CDR3 is TGCAGTGCTAGAAAAACTAGGACTAGCGGGGGGTTTGAGCAGTTCTTC.

This clonotype has ten or more counts. V usage is TRBV4-2 and J usage is TRBJ1-6; TRBD1 agrees at 9 bases. Germline CDR1 is LGHNA and CDR2 is YNFKEQ. The CDR3 length is 16 residues. The ends lost 1 base at V and 7 bases at J; junction bases unmatched: 5. The CDR3 DNA sequence: TGTGCCAGCAGCCAAGCCGGGACAGGGTTGAATTCACCCCTCCACTTT. Its protein product is CASSQAGTGLNSPLHF.

This clonotype was found many times. The V call is TRBV7-9, the J call TRBJ2-5; 11 bases map to TRBD2. Unmatched junction bases numbered 6, after V lost 5 bases and J lost 1 base. This CDR3 comprises 16 residues. Germline-derived CDR1 and CDR2 are SEHNR and FQNEAQ (reference sequence). The chain's CDR3 is CASSTTSGGFQETQYF. The CDR3 DNA reads TGTGCCAGCAGCACAACTAGCGGGGGATTCCAAGAGACCCAGTACTTC. Supplemented by reference TRBV7-9 and TRBJ2-5, the full variable domain reads DTGVSQNPRHKITKRGQNVTFRCDPISEHNRLYWYRQTLGQGPEFLTYFQNEAQLEKSRLLSDRFSAERPKGSFSTLEIQRTEQGDSAMYLCASSTTSGGFQETQYFGPGTRLLVL.

The chain recombines TRBV5-1 with TRBJ2-5; TRBD1 aligns across 7 bases. The V gene end was trimmed by 4 bases and the J gene end by 5 bases; junction bases not matched to a gene: 11. Germline V gene lookup returns CDR1 SGHRS and CDR2 YFSETQ. CDR3 length: 15 amino acids. As DNA, the CDR3 is TGCGCCAGCAGCCCGGCAGCTAGCAGGGGGGAGACCCAGTACTTC. Translated: CASSPAASRGETQYF.

This clonotype was recorded many times. The chain employs TRBV15 and TRBJ2-7; D remains ambiguous. Germline V CDR1 and CDR2: LNHNV, YYDKDF (reference sequence). The CDR3 has 14 residues. Trimming removed 1 base from V and 3 bases from J, with 10 bases in between. The DNA for the CDR3 is TGTGCCACCAGCAGAGTTTGGATGCGCTACGAGCAGTACTTC. It specifies CATSRVWMRYEQYF.

There are many counts of this clonotype. The rearrangement uses TRBV5-1 and TRBJ1-2; TRBD1 agrees at 7 bases. V shed 0 bases and J 8 bases; nucleotides not matched to a gene: 7. The CDR3 sequence is 14 residues long. Looked up from germline, CDR1 is SGHRS and CDR2 is YFSETQ. CDR3 loop: CASSLDRGSEGYTF. The DNA of the CDR3 is TGCGCCAGCAGCTTGGACAGGGGATCGGAAGGCTACACCTTC.